Detailed here is one T cell receptor beta chain. The table came from immunoSEQ multiplex PCR; TCRdb's copy has only in-frame clones and leaves some out. The sample has around 300,000 clones, nearly 90% seen once; the top ten hold about 1.5%. The data stem from a study of blood T cell repertoires in COVID-19. About the research overall: Specimens from acute and convalescent COVID-19 originated in the United States, Italy and Spain. T cells, B-cell-depleted T cells, or PBMCs supplied cDNA or gDNA.

J lost 2 bases, V lost 5 bases, and 7 bases had no gene match. The germline CDR1 and CDR2 sequences are SGHVS and FQNEAQ. This CDR3 spans 16 amino acids. Enrollees, about 18 to 90 years old, lived in approximately 25 US areas. Cohort assignment relied on participant-reported clinical history. What was sequenced was PBMCs or T cells enriched from blood (not recorded which). The clonotype was recovered from a woman younger than 35 with acute COVID-19. V is TRBV7-8 and J is TRBJ1-5; 9 bases align to TRBD1. The CDR3 DNA follows: TGTGCCAGCAGCAGCGACAGGGGGGACCGCAATCAGCCCCAGCATTTT. The encoded protein is CASSSDRGDRNQPQHF.